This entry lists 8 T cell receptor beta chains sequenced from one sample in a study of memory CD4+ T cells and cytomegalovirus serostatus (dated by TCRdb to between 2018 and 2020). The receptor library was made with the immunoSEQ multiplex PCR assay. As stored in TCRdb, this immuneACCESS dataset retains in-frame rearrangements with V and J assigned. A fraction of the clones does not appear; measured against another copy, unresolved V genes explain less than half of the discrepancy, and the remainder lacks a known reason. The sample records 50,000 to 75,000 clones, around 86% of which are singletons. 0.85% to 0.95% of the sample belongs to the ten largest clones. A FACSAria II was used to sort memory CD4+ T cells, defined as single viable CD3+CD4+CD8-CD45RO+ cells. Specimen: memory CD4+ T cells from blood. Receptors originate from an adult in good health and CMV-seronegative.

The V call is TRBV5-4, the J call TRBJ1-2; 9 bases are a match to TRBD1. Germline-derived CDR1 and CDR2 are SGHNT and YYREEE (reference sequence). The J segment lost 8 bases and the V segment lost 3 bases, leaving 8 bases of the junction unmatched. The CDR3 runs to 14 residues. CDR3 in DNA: TGTGCCAGCAGCTATACAGGGGGCCGGCGGGGCTACACCTTC. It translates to CASSYTGGRRGYTF.

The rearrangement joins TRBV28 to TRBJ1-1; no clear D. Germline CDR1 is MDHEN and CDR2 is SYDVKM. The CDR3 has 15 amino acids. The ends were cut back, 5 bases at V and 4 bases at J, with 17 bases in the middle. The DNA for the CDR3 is TGTGCCAGCAGTCCTCTCTTACCAAGGAGCACTGAAGCTTTCTTT. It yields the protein CASSPLLPRSTEAFF.

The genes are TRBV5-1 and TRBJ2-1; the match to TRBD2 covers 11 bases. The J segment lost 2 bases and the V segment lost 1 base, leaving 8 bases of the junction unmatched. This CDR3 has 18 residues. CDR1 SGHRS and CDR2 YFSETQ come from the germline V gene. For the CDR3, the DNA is TGCGCCAGCAGCTTGTTCCCGTTAGCGGGGGGGACCTACAATGAGCAGTTCTTC. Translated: CASSLFPLAGGTYNEQFF. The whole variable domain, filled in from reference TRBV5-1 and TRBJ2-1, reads KAGVTQTPRYLIKTRGQQVTLSCSPISGHRSVSWYQQTPGQGLQFLFEYFSETQRNKGNFPGRFSGRQFSNSRSEMNVSTLELGDSALYLCASSLFPLAGGTYNEQFFGPGTRLTVL.

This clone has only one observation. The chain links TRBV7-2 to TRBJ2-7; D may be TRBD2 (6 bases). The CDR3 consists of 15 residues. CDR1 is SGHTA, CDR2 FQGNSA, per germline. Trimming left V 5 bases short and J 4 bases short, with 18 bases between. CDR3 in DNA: TGTGCCAGCAGCCGCGGGGCAATCGACTTATACGAGCAGTACTTC. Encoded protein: CASSRGAIDLYEQYF.

The CDR3 DNA sequence: TGTGCCAGCAGCGGGACACCTAACTATGGCTACACCTTC. Residues: CASSGTPNYGYTF. V and J are TRBV2 and TRBJ1-2; possible D gene TRBD1, 6 bases. The CDR3 is 13 amino acids. V dropped 6 bases and J dropped 0 bases, with 8 bases sitting between them. Per the germline V gene, CDR1 is SNHLY and CDR2 is FYNNEI.

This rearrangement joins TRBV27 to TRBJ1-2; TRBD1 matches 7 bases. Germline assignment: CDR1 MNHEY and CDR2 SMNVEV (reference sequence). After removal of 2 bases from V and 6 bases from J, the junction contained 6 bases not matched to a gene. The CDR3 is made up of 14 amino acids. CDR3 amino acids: CASSLMGGGDGYTF. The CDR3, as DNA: TGTGCCAGCAGTTTAATGGGAGGGGGCGATGGCTACACCTTC.

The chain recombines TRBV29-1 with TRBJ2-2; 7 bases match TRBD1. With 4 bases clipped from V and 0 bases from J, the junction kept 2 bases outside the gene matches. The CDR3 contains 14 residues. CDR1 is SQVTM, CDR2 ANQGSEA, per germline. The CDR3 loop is CSVGQGANTGELFF. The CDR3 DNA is TGCAGCGTTGGACAGGGCGCGAACACCGGGGAGCTGTTTTTT.

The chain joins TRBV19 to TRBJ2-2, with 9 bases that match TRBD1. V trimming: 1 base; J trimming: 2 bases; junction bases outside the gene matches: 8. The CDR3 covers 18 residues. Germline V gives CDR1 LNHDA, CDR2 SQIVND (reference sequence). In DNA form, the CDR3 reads TGTGCCAGTAGTATAGGGGGAGGACAGGGGAGAAACACCGGGGAGCTGTTTTTT. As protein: CASSIGGGQGRNTGELFF. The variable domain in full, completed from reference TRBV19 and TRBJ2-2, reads DGGITQSPKYLFRKEGQNVTLSCEQNLNHDAMYWYRQDPGQGLRLIYYSQIVNDFQKGDIAEGYSVSREKKESFPLTVTSAQKNPTAFYLCASSIGGGQGRNTGELFFGEGSRLTVL.